These T cell receptor beta chains were read from a single sample in a study of blood T cell repertoires in COVID-19. Sequenced by immunoSEQ multiplex PCR; TCRdb stores in-frame clones only, minus some. This sample carries roughly 500,000 clones, about 88% of them seen once, and the ten largest clones take roughly 8%. What was sequenced was PBMCs or T cells enriched from blood (not recorded which). The source is a woman in her sixties or seventies who had recovered from COVID-19. Each CDR3 is given with its conserved first and last residue. The D gene is left open where the match is weak. A clone size is listed for some rows: how often the clone was seen (once, few, many), or a class if it is expanded.

v_gene	abundance	j_gene	d_gene	CDR3aa	CDR3nt
TRBV27	-	TRBJ1-1	TRBD1	CASRPQTGERDTEAFF	TGTGCCAGCAGACCCCAGACAGGGGAAAGGGACACTGAAGCTTTCTTT
TRBV5-4	-	TRBJ2-5	TRBD2	CASSFSGVGKTQYF	TGTGCCAGCAGCTTTAGCGGGGTGGGGAAGACCCAGTACTTC
TRBV19	-	TRBJ2-1	-	CASTSGRSSYNEQFF	TGTGCCAGTACCTCGGGGAGGAGCTCCTACAATGAGCAGTTCTTC
TRBV5-1	-	TRBJ2-3	TRBD2	CASSLDSGGARGTDTQYF	TGCGCCAGCAGCTTGGATAGCGGGGGGGCCAGAGGGACAGATACGCAGTATTTT
TRBV5-1	-	TRBJ1-3	TRBD1	CASRRDRGPGNTIYF	TGCGCCAGCCGCCGGGACAGAGGACCCGGAAACACCATATATTTT
TRBV27	-	TRBJ2-7	TRBD2	CASSNPGLASEQYF	TGTGCCAGCAGTAACCCGGGACTAGCTTCCGAGCAGTACTTC
TRBV5-6	-	TRBJ1-6	-	CASSLGLYNSPLHF	TGTGCCAGCAGCTTGGGTCTTTATAATTCACCCCTCCACTTT
TRBV5-1	-	TRBJ2-3	TRBD2	CASSFRGLAGSTDTQYF	TGCGCCAGCAGCTTTCGAGGACTAGCGGGGTCCACAGATACGCAGTATTTT
TRBV27	-	TRBJ2-1	-	CASSDRANEQFF	TGTGCCAGCAGCGACAGAGCCAATGAGCAGTTCTTC
TRBV5-1	-	TRBJ1-2	TRBD1	CASSLSGGSYGYTF	TGCGCCAGCAGCTTATCAGGGGGCAGCTATGGCTACACCTTC
TRBV4-1	-	TRBJ2-4	TRBD2	CASSHTSGGSIAKNIQYF	TGCGCCAGCAGCCATACTAGCGGGGGGTCCATAGCCAAAAACATTCAGTACTTC
TRBV5-1	-	TRBJ1-4	-	CASSHGQPPNEKLFF	TGCGCCAGCAGCCACGGACAACCGCCTAATGAAAAACTGTTTTTT
TRBV15	-	TRBJ1-2	-	CATSRDTGSYGYTF	TGTGCCACCAGCAGAGATACAGGAAGCTATGGCTACACCTTC
TRBV7-6	-	TRBJ1-1	-	CASSLAGMNTEAFF	TGTGCCAGCAGCTTAGCTGGCATGAACACTGAAGCTTTCTTT
TRBV13	-	TRBJ2-3	-	CASSQLPIRTPLSTDTQYF	TGTGCCAGCAGTCAATTGCCCATTCGGACACCCTTGAGTACAGATACGCAGTATTTT
TRBV24-1	once	TRBJ2-1	-	CATSRRQGRDEQFF	TGTGCCACCTCCCGGAGACAGGGGAGGGATGAGCAGTTCTTC
TRBV15	-	TRBJ1-1	-	CATSRATGWAFF	TGTGCCACCAGCAGAGCCACAGGGTGGGCTTTCTTT
TRBV28	-	TRBJ1-5	TRBD1	CASSWTGNNQPQHF	TGTGCCAGCAGTTGGACAGGGAACAATCAGCCCCAGCATTTT
TRBV24-1	-	TRBJ2-1	TRBD2	CATSDTYSGGAFNEQFF	TGTGCCACCAGTGATACATATAGCGGGGGGGCCTTCAATGAGCAGTTCTTC
TRBV5-1	once	TRBJ1-1	-	CASSLDWQGRTEAFF	TGCGCCAGCAGCTTGGATTGGCAGGGTCGGACTGAAGCTTTCTTT
TRBV2	-	TRBJ1-2	-	CASKGIGGYTF	TGTGCCAGCAAGGGGATTGGGGGCTACACCTTC
TRBV5-1	-	TRBJ2-3	TRBD2	CASSLVAGGPDTQYF	TGCGCCAGCAGCTTGGTTGCGGGGGGGCCAGATACGCAGTATTTT
TRBV12-3/TRBV12-4	-	TRBJ1-1	-	CATKGGGTEAFF	TGTGCCACCAAGGGAGGGGGCACTGAAGCTTTCTTT
TRBV24-1	-	TRBJ2-1	TRBD1	CATSDQLPGQVYNEQFF	TGTGCCACCAGTGACCAACTGCCGGGACAGGTCTACAATGAGCAGTTCTTC
TRBV11-2	-	TRBJ1-1	TRBD1	CASSPRTGVNTEAFF	TGTGCCAGCAGCCCAAGGACAGGCGTGAACACTGAAGCTTTCTTT
TRBV24-1	-	TRBJ2-5	TRBD2	CATSDPRTAGGETQYF	TGTGCCACCAGTGATCCTCGGACAGCGGGAGGAGAGACCCAGTACTTC
TRBV7-2	-	TRBJ1-5	-	CASSPGWTGNQPQHF	TGTGCCAGCAGCCCAGGGTGGACGGGCAATCAGCCCCAGCATTTT
TRBV27	-	TRBJ2-7	TRBD2	CASRTPGLAFYEQYF	TGTGCCAGCAGGACACCGGGACTAGCTTTTTACGAGCAGTACTTC
TRBV3-1/TRBV3-2	-	TRBJ2-5	-	CASILGGTQYF	TGTGCCAGCATCTTAGGCGGGACCCAGTACTTC
TRBV6-5	-	TRBJ1-6	-	CASSYEPGGSSPLHF	TGTGCCAGCAGTTACGAGCCCGGGGGAAGTTCACCCCTCCACTTT
TRBV5-1	-	TRBJ1-2	TRBD1	CASSTGTASYGYTF	TGCGCCAGCAGCACGGGGACAGCGAGCTATGGCTACACCTTC
TRBV4-1	-	TRBJ1-5	-	CASKSTYSNQPQHF	TGCGCCAGCAAAAGTACTTATAGCAATCAGCCCCAGCATTTT
TRBV6-2/TRBV6-3	-	TRBJ2-3	-	CASSYGGWTVYSTDTQYF	TGTGCCAGCAGTTACGGGGGGTGGACGGTATATAGCACAGATACGCAGTATTTT
TRBV4-1	-	TRBJ2-6	TRBD1	CASSQVNRGIAVLTF	TGCGCCAGCAGCCAAGTCAACAGGGGGATTGCCGTCCTGACTTTC
TRBV6-5	-	TRBJ1-3	TRBD1	CASSSTGFKGNTIYF	TGTGCCAGCAGTTCGACAGGGTTTAAGGGAAACACCATATATTTT